The TCR beta chain described here comes from a study of regulatory T cells in long-lasting Graves disease. General observations from the study: Persistent disease exhibited a predilection for TRBV28, TRBJ1-2 and TRBJ2-5.

This clonotype was counted a few times. What it binds is not known. The authors built TCR beta libraries using iRepertoire HTBI primers and Arm-PCR of CDR3 regions. One entry per CDR3 protein results from TCRdb running MiXCR on the multiplex PCR reads. The data hold more than 450,000 distinct CDR3 sequences, with around 12% observed a single time. The time point was: newly diagnosed GD, antithyroid drugs for less than 3 months. The TCR library used RNA extracted from PBMCs. This CDR3 comprises 16 residues. Trimming took 3 bases from V and 6 from J, leaving 21 bases between them. Germline values: CDR1 PRHDT, CDR2 FYEKMQ (reference sequence). Another study also made use of these data, one on T cells in Graves' hyperthyroidism and ophthalmopathy. From that study: In the first-round RT-PCR of the TCR CDR3, the HTBI primer set was used. Model predictions of ophthalmopathy came a median approximately 6.2 months before onset.

This sequence originates from a woman aged 25-40 years with Graves disease. Material: peripheral blood mononuclear cells (PBMCs), obtained at new diagnosis, from a patient treated with antithyroid drugs. This chain links TRBV13 with TRBJ2-7, with D perhaps matching TRBD1 (6 bases). CDR3 bases: TGTGCCAGCAGCTTTAAGAACAGGGCCACTCAGGGCGAGCAGTACTTC. Translation: CASSFKNRATQGEQYF.